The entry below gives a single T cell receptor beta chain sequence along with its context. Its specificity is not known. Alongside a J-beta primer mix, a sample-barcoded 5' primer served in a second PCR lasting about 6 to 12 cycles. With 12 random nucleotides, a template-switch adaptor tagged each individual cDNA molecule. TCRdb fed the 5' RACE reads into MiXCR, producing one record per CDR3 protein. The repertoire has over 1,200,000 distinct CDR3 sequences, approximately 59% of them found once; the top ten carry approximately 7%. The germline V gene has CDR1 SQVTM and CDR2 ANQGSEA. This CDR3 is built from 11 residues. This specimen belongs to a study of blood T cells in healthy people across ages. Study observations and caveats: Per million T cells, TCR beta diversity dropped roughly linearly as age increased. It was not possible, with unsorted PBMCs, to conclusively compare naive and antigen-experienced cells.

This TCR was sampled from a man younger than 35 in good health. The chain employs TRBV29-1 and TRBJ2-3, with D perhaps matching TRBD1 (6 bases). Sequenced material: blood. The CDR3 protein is CSRGHGDTQYF. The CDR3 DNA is TGCAGTCGGGGACACGGAGATACGCAGTATTTT.